The 19 T cell receptor beta chains in this list originate from one sample, sequenced in a study of blood T cell repertoires in COVID-19. Only in-frame clones appear in the TCRdb table, and some are missing; sequencing was by immunoSEQ multiplex PCR. The sample yields roughly 230,000 clones, approximately 80% seen once. Sequenced: peripheral blood. The source is a woman aged 55-70 years with active or convalescent COVID-19.

The V gene is TRBV6-5, the J gene TRBJ2-7; 9 bases match TRBD2. Germline V lookup: CDR1 MNHEY, CDR2 SVGAGI. J was trimmed by 6 bases and V by 7 bases; bases with no gene match: 10. The length of the CDR3 is 14 residues. CDR3 DNA: TGTGCCAGCAACCCTAGCGGGGTGGGTTCCGAGCAGTACTTC. This codes for CASNPSGVGSEQYF.

This chain joins TRBV23-1 and TRBJ2-7, with TRBD2 identical over 8 bases. TRBV23-1 is treated as an ORF (open reading frame) with a function not yet certain. V lost 4 bases, J lost 2 bases, and 7 bases stayed unmatched. This CDR3 is built from 15 residues. DNA for the CDR3: TGCGCCAGCAGTCCCCCGGGAGGGCCCCCCTACGAGCAGTACGTC. This encodes CASSPPGGPPYEQYV.

The chain combines TRBV6-1 with TRBJ2-7; TRBD1 is a possible D gene (6 bases). Trimming left V 1 base short and J 7 bases short, with 20 bases between. CDR3 length equals 16 residues. CDR1 and CDR2 from the germline V gene are MNHNS and SASEGT. This chain's CDR3 is CASSEEAEPTGGEQYF. The CDR3 nucleotides are TGTGCCAGCAGTGAAGAGGCCGAACCGACAGGTGGAGAGCAGTACTTC.

The genes are TRBV5-4 and TRBJ2-1; 11 bases match TRBD1. CDR1 is SGHNT, CDR2 YYREEE, per germline (reference sequence). V was clipped by 3 bases and J by 8 bases; unmatched bases: 10. The CDR3 spans 16 residues. CDR3 region: CASSSWRGQGAHEQFF. DNA for the CDR3: TGTGCCAGCAGCTCTTGGAGAGGACAGGGGGCCCATGAGCAGTTCTTC.

Remarks on this clone: Its ends do not fully match the called genes, so a read error is possible. The chain has TRBV7-7 and TRBJ2-2; D is undetermined. This CDR3 is 13 amino acids long. In germline, CDR1 is SSHAT, CDR2 FNYEAQ (reference sequence). The CDR3 DNA reads TGTGCTAGCAGCCCTTCGGTTTCCGGGGAGCTGTTTTTT. It is translated as CASSPSVSGELFF.

Only one count was recorded for this clone. A junction end diverges from the germline sequence, so it may reflect a read error. The rearrangement joins TRBV2 to TRBJ1-1; D call uncertain. Germline V CDR1 and CDR2: SNHLY, FYNNEI. This CDR3 has 13 residues. The CDR3 spells CASSLDKDTEAFF. CDR3 DNA sequence: TGTGCCAGCAGCTTGGATAAAGACACCGAAGCTTTCTTT.

The CDR3 protein is CASSTDRGTGDNEQFF. Written as DNA, the CDR3 is TGTGCCAGCAGCACCGACCGGGGGACAGGGGACAATGAGCAGTTCTTC. The chain recombines TRBV7-6 with TRBJ2-1; 10 bases agree with TRBD1. V dropped 5 bases and J dropped 5; count of bases not matched to a gene: 9. The CDR3 loop spans 16 amino acids. Looked up from germline, CDR1 is SGHVS and CDR2 is FNYEAQ.

This sequence joins TRBV28 and TRBJ1-6, with 7 bases lining up with TRBD1. The CDR3 is 21 amino acids. V lost 8 bases to trimming and J lost 0 bases; unmatched junction nucleotides: 22. Per germline, CDR1 MDHEN and CDR2 SYDVKM. The CDR3 sequence is CASSRFLALTGQSSYNSPLHF. The CDR3 bases are TGTGCCAGCTCTAGATTTCTGGCTTTGACGGGACAGAGCTCCTATAATTCACCCCTCCACTTT.

The chain uses TRBV29-1 and TRBJ1-2, with a tentative D call TRBD1 (6 bases). V was cut by 5 bases and J by 8 bases, with 12 bases left in between. This CDR3 has 11 residues. Germline CDR1 is SQVTM and CDR2 is ANQGSEA. The CDR3 nucleotides are TGCAGCGTTACCAGGACAGCAGGCTACACCTTC. It is translated as CSVTRTAGYTF.

This clone was seen a few times. This chain connects TRBV6-1 to TRBJ1-5, with D unclear. This CDR3 has 13 amino acids. V lost 0 bases, J lost 14 bases, and 14 bases lay in between. Germline-derived CDR1 and CDR2 are MNHNS and SASEGT. The CDR3 is CASSEALSGPKHF. In nucleotides, the CDR3 is TGTGCCAGCAGTGAAGCGCTTTCAGGTCCCAAGCATTTT.

The chain carries TRBV6-5 and TRBJ2-1; 9 bases agree with TRBD1. CDR3 length equals 14 residues. V gave up 6 bases and J gave up 7 bases; unmatched junction bases: 7. Germline CDR1 reads MNHEY; CDR2 reads SVGAGI. CDR3 region: CASSPGTGPNEQFF. DNA of the CDR3: TGTGCCAGCAGCCCAGGGACAGGGCCAAATGAGCAGTTCTTC.

This clone was seen a handful of times. This sequence joins TRBV3-1 (or the pseudogene TRBV3-2) and TRBJ1-1, with D perhaps matching TRBD1 (5 bases). Germline V gives CDR1 LGHDT, CDR2 YNNKEL (reference sequence). Trimming stripped 1 base from V and 3 bases from J, with 12 bases between. This CDR3 region has 15 residues. The CDR3: CASSQGQGKDTEAFF. For the CDR3, the DNA is TGTGCCAGCAGCCAAGGGCAGGGTAAGGACACTGAAGCTTTCTTT.

This chain uses TRBV5-4 with TRBJ2-5; D unresolved. With 1 base removed from V and 3 bases from J, the gap between germline ends came to 4 bases. The length of the CDR3 is 12 residues. CDR1 and CDR2 from the germline V gene are SGHNT and YYREEE (reference sequence). Written as DNA, the CDR3 is TGTGCCAGCAGCTTGACAGAAGAGACCCAGTACTTC. Its translation is CASSLTEETQYF.

The V and J genes are TRBV19 and TRBJ1-1; 7 bases agree with TRBD1. The CDR3 covers 13 residues. V shed 6 bases and J 1 base; nucleotides not matched to a gene: 2. CDR1 LNHDA and CDR2 SQIVND come from the germline V gene (reference sequence). As DNA, the CDR3 is TGTGCCAGTAGCAACAGGGGGAACACTGAAGCTTTCTTT. It is translated as CASSNRGNTEAFF.

The V gene is TRBV18, the J gene TRBJ2-5, with TRBD1 as a possible D gene (6 bases). The CDR3 spans 17 residues. Germline CDR1 KGHSH, CDR2 LQKENI. The V end was cut by 2 bases, the J end by 5 bases, with 21 bases between. The CDR3 here is CASSPAPSGTIGETQYF. In nucleotides, the CDR3 is TGTGCCAGCTCACCAGCACCCTCGGGGACAATAGGGGAGACCCAGTACTTC.

In DNA form, the CDR3 reads TGTGCCAGCAGCCACACAGGGGATACGCAGTATTTT. Encoded protein: CASSHTGDTQYF. The chain joins TRBV3-1 (or the pseudogene TRBV3-2) to TRBJ2-3; weak D call: TRBD1 (6 bases). Per germline, CDR1 LGHDT and CDR2 YNNKEL (reference sequence). V was trimmed by 3 bases and J by 6 bases, leaving 7 bases between them. The CDR3 is 12 amino acids.

This clone came up once. This chain joins TRBV28 and TRBJ1-1; D may be TRBD1 (5 bases). Germline V gene sequence: CDR1 MDHEN, CDR2 SYDVKM. The CDR3 covers 14 residues. The ends were cut back, 7 bases at V and 1 base at J, with 13 bases in the middle. The CDR3 sequence: CASTYQGANTEAFF. The CDR3 DNA follows: TGTGCCAGCACGTACCAGGGCGCGAACACTGAAGCTTTCTTT.

This sequence joins TRBV9 and TRBJ2-3, with D maybe TRBD2 (5 bases). Germline V gives CDR1 SGDLS, CDR2 YYNGEE. The CDR3 sequence is 16 residues long. Trimming cost V 0 bases and J 6 bases, with 17 bases left between them. CDR3 region: CASSVGGGRATDTQYF. The CDR3 region has the DNA TGTGCCAGCAGCGTAGGCGGTGGGAGAGCCACGGATACGCAGTATTTT.

This chain joins TRBV3-1 (or the pseudogene TRBV3-2) and TRBJ1-1; D call uncertain. CDR1 is LGHDT and CDR2 is YNNKEL in the germline V gene (reference sequence). This CDR3 spans 15 amino acids. Trimming removed 0 bases from V and 3 bases from J, with 11 bases in between. The CDR3 nucleotides read TGTGCCAGCAGCCAAGATCTGGGGAGGCACACTGAAGCTTTCTTT. Translation gives CASSQDLGRHTEAFF.